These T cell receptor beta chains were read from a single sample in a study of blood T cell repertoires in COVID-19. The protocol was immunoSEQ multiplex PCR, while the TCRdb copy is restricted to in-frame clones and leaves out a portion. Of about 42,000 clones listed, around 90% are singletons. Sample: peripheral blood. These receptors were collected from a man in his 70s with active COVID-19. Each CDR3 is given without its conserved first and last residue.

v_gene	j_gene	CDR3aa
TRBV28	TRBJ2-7	ASSYRGTYEQY
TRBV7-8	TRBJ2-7	ASSRGVGAFYEQY
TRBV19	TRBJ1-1	ASKAVRPNTEAF
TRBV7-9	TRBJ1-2	ASAPYRGRFFYGYT
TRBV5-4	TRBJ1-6	ASSLDRHNSPLH
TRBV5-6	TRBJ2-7	ASSLAGQYEQY
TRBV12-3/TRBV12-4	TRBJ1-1	ASSSRGNTEAF
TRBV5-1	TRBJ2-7	ASSLANSGRGYEQY
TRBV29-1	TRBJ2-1	SVEEGRPATYNEQF
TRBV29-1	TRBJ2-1	SATRDTPNNEQF
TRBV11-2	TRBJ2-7	ASSASGRQRY
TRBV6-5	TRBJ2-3	ASSYSRGWTDTQY
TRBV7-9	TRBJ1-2	ASSKTDYGYT
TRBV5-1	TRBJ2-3	ASSLPSGSSLDTQY
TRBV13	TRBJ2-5	ASSYRQGKTQY
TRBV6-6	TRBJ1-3	ASSLYPNPLSGNTIY
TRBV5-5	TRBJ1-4	ASSLGLSTNEKLF
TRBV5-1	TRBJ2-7	ASSNFYRGDYEQY
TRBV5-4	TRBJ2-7	ASSRREGLYEQY
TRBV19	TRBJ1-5	ASSTSRDISSQPQH
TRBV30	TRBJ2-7	AWSPQREQY
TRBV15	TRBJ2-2	ATSRVAGGPTGELF
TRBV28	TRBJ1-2	ASSQGVRGYT
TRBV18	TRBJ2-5	ASSRGTGGLETQY
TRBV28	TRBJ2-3	ASSPPGLVSDTQY
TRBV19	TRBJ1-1	ASRSSEAF
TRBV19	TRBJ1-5	ASSIQGTNQPQH
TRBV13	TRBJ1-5	ASSLGEVLQPQH
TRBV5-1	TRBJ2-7	ASSLGDSVYEQY
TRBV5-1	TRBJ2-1	ASSLLAGGGNEQF
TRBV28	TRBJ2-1	ASNLSGSGYNEQF
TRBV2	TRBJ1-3	ASSVHFPIY
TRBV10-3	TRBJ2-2	AISGPSAGELF
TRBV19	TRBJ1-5	AGGQGNQPQH
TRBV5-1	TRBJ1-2	ASSLDRGSGGYT
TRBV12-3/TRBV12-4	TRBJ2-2	ASSRTGELF
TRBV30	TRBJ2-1	AWSLLAGRYNEQF
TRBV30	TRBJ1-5	AWGKTGISQPQH
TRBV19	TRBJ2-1	ASKQPDYNEQF
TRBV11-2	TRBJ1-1	ASSLPRTGRTEAF
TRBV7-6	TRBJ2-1	ASSFRSGNHNEQF
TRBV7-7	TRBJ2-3	ASSSGRTDTQY
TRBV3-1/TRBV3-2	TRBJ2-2	ASSQDLGTGELF
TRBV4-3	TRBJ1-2	ASSQGQVNYGYT
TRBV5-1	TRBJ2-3	ASSWTGQSTDTQY
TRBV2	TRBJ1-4	ASSETGADEKLF
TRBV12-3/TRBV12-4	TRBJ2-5	ASNGGNGETQY
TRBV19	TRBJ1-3	AAATYNTIY
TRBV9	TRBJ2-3	ASSVAMGLPTDTQY
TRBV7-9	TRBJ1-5	ASSFGQGNQPQH
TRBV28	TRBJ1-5	ASRGQSGTAGYQPQH
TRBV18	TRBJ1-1	ASSPASGQNTEAF